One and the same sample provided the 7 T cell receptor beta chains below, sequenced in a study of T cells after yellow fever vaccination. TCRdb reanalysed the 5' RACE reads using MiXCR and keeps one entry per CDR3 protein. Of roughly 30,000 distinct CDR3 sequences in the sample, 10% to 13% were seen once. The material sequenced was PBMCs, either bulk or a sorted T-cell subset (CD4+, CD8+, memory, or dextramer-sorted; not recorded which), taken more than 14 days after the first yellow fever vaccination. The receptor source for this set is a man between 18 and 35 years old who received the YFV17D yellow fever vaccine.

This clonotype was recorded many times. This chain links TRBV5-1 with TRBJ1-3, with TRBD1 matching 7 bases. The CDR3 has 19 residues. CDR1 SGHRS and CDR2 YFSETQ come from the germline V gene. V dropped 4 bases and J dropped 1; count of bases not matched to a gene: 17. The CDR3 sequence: CASSLRPAGQVDSGNTIYF. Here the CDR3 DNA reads TGCGCCAGCAGCCTGAGACCTGCCGGACAGGTCGATTCTGGAAACACCATATATTTT.

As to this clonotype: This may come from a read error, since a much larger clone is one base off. For the CDR3, the DNA is TGCAGCGCACGCGGACAGGGGGATTGGAGCACTGAAGCTTTCTTT. This gives the protein CSARGQGDWSTEAFF. This chain connects TRBV29-1 to TRBJ1-1; TRBD1 agrees at 10 bases. Trimming removed 7 bases from V and 4 bases from J; junction bases left unmatched: 12. Germline-derived CDR1 and CDR2 are SQVTM and ANQGSEA. There are 15 residues in the CDR3.

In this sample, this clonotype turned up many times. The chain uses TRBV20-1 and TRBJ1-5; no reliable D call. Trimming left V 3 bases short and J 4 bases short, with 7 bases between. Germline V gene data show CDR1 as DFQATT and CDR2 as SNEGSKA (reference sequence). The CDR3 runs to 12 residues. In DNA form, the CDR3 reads TGCAGTGCTAGTCAGAGGAATCAGCCCCAGCATTTT. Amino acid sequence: CSASQRNQPQHF.

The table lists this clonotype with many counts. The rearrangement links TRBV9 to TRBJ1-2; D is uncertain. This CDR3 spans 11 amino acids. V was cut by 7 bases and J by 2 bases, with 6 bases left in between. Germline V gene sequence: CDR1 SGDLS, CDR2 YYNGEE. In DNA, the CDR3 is TGTGCCAGCCAGCAGAACTATGGCTACACCTTC. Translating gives CASQQNYGYTF.

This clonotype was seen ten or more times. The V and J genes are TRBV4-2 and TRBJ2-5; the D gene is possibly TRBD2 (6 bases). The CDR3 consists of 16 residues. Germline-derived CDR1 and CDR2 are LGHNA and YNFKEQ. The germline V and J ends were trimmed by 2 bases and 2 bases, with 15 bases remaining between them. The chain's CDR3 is CASSQTLGGVQETQYF. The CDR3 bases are TGTGCCAGCAGCCAAACACTAGGCGGGGTTCAAGAGACCCAGTACTTC.

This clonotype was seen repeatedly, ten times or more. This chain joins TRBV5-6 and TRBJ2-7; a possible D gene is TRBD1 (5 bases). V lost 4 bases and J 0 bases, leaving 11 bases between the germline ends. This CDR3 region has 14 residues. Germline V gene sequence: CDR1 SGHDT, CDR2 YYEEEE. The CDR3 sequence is CASSPYRSSYEQYF. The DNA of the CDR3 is TGTGCCAGCAGCCCGTACAGGAGCTCCTACGAGCAGTACTTC.

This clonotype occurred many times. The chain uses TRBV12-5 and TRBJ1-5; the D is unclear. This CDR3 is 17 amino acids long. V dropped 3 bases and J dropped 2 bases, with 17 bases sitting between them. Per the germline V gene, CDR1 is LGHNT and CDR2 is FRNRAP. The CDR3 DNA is TGTGCTAGTGGTTTCGCCGGGATCGGAGGCGGCAATCAGCCCCAGCATTTT. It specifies CASGFAGIGGGNQPQHF.